The 4 T cell receptor beta chains given below trace back to one sample, sequenced in a study of T cell responses to AZD1222 COVID-19 vaccine. TCRdb's table, derived via immunoSEQ multiplex PCR, lists solely in-frame clones and lacks some. The table lists 100,000 to 150,000 clones, around 89% of them singletons. The sequencing here drew on peripheral blood, taken on day 0 of AZD1222 vaccination. The receptor source for this set is an adult in good health.

The rearrangement joins TRBV7-8 to TRBJ1-2; D might be TRBD1 (5 bases). The length of the CDR3 is 15 residues. Trimming shortened V by 4 bases and J by 2 bases, and 14 bases separated the two germline ends. The germline CDR1 and CDR2 sequences are SGHVS and FQNEAQ. Here the CDR3 reads CASSYAGNPNYGYTF. In DNA form, the CDR3 reads TGTGCCAGCAGCTACGCAGGGAACCCAAACTATGGCTACACCTTC.

This clone was observed a few times. The CDR3 region has the DNA TGTGCCAGCAGCTTAGGGGGTAGCGTTAACTATGGCTACACCTTC. Translating it yields CASSLGGSVNYGYTF. The chain employs TRBV7-2 and TRBJ1-2; D ambiguous. The CDR3 is 15 amino acids. V was pared by 1 base and J by 1 base, with 10 bases between. Germline assignment: CDR1 SGHTA and CDR2 FQGNSA.

The chain couples TRBV28 to TRBJ2-1, with TRBD2 identical over 12 bases. Germline values: CDR1 MDHEN, CDR2 SYDVKM. The CDR3 contains 16 residues. Unmatched junction bases numbered 3, after V lost 6 bases and J lost 0 bases. The CDR3 spells CASRETSGSSYNEQFF. CDR3 DNA sequence: TGTGCCAGCAGAGAGACTAGCGGGAGCTCCTACAATGAGCAGTTCTTC.

This chain links TRBV5-5 with TRBJ1-3; 10 positions match TRBD1. The CDR3 totals 16 residues. Germline CDR1 is SGHKS and CDR2 is YYEKEE (reference sequence). The J segment lost 2 bases and the V segment lost 4 bases, leaving 6 bases of the junction unmatched. CDR3 region: CASSPSGQGTGNTIYF. CDR3 DNA sequence: TGTGCCAGCAGCCCCTCGGGACAGGGGACTGGAAACACCATATATTTT.